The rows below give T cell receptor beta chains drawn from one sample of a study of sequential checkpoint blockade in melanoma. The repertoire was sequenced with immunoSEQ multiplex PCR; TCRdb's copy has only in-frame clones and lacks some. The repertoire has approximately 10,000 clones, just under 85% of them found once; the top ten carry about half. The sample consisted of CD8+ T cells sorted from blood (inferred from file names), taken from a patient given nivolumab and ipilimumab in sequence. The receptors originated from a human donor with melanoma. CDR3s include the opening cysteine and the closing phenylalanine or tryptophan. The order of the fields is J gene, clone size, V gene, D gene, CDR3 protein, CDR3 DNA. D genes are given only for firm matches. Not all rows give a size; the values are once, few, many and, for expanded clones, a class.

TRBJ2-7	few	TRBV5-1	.	CASKDSTYEQYF	TGCGCCAGCAAGGACAGCACCTACGAGCAGTACTTC
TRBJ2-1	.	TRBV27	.	CASSLSGARNEQFF	TGTGCCAGCAGTTTATCAGGGGCGAGGAATGAGCAGTTCTTC
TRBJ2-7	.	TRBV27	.	CASSIRGTYEQYF	TGTGCCAGCAGCATTCGGGGTACCTACGAGCAGTACTTC
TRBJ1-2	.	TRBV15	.	CATSRDLSDYGYTF	TGTGCCACCAGCAGAGATCTTTCAGATTATGGCTACACCTTC
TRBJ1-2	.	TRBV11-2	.	CASSLGRANGYTF	TGTGCCAGCAGCTTAGGCAGGGCGAATGGCTACACCTTC
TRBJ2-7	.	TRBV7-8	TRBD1	CASSATGGGFSYEQYF	TGTGCCAGCAGCGCAACAGGGGGAGGTTTCTCCTACGAGCAGTACTTC
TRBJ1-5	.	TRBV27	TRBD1	CASSLTGAGQPQHF	TGTGCCAGCAGCCTAACAGGGGCCGGTCAGCCCCAGCATTTT
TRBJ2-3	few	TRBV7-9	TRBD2	CAGERGATQYF	TGTGCCGGCGAGCGGGGAGCTACGCAGTATTTT
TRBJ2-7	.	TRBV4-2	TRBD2	CASSQESSGAAYEQYF	TGTGCCAGCAGCCAAGAATCTAGCGGGGCTGCCTACGAGCAGTACTTC
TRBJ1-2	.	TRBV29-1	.	CSVPTRGSAYGYTF	TGCAGCGTCCCGACGCGGGGGTCCGCCTATGGCTACACCTTC
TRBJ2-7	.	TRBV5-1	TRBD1	CASSLPGQARPGETYEQYF	TGCGCCAGCAGCTTGCCCGGACAGGCCCGCCCAGGGGAAACCTACGAGCAGTACTTC
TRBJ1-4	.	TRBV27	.	CASSSYRSAFATNEKLFF	TGTGCCAGCAGTTCGTACAGGTCGGCCTTTGCAACTAATGAAAAACTGTTTTTT
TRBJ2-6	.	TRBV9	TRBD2	CASSVDGRATTGANVLTF	TGTGCCAGCAGCGTAGACGGGAGGGCCACCACTGGGGCCAACGTCCTGACTTTC
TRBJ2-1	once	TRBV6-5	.	CASSYRGDNEQFF	TGTGCCAGCAGTTACCGGGGAGACAATGAGCAGTTCTTC
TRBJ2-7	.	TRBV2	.	CASSEGQGHPYEQYF	TGTGCCAGCAGTGAGGGGCAGGGGCACCCCTACGAGCAGTACTTC
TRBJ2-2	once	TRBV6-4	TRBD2	CASRSAGGPGELVF	TGTGCCAGCAGATCAGCGGGGGGGCCCGGGGAGCTGGTTTTT
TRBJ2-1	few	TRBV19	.	CASSRGRGTYNEQFF	TGTGCCAGTAGTAGGGGTCGGGGAACCTACAATGAGCAGTTCTTC
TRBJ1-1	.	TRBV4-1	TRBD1	CASSQEWDPGQGEAFF	TGCGCCAGCAGCCAAGAATGGGATCCGGGACAGGGAGAAGCTTTCTTT
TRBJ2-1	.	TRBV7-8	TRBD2	CASSLMWRGGYNEQFF	TGTGCCAGCAGCTTAATGTGGCGGGGGGGGTACAATGAGCAGTTCTTC
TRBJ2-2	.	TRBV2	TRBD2	CASSVDKRGGRDTGELFF	TGTGCCAGCAGTGTCGACAAGCGGGGGGGCCGGGACACCGGGGAGCTGTTTTTT
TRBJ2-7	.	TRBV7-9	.	CASSLAPRGAYEQYF	TGTGCCAGCAGCTTAGCACCCAGGGGGGCCTACGAGCAGTACTTC
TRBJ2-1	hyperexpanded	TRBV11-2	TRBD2	CASSLVFGSGGSYNEQFF	TGTGCCAGCAGCTTAGTTTTTGGTAGCGGGGGCTCCTACAATGAGCAGTTCTTC
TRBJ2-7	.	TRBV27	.	CASSPGSGYEQYF	TGTGCCAGCAGCCCCGGATCGGGATACGAGCAGTACTTC
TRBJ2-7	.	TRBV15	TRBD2	CATGSGGEDEQYF	TGTGCCACCGGGTCCGGGGGGGAGGACGAGCAGTACTTC
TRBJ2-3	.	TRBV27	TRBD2	CASSSGLAGPTQYF	TGTGCCAGCAGTTCCGGACTAGCGGGGCCGACGCAGTATTTT
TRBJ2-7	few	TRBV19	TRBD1	CASSIGQGDEQYF	TGTGCCAGTAGTATCGGACAGGGAGACGAGCAGTACTTC
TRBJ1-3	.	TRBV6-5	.	CASSYSGGSGNTIYF	TGTGCCAGCAGTTACTCTGGGGGGTCCGGAAACACCATATATTTT
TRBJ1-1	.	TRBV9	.	CASSVAAVGVNAEAFF	TGTGCCAGCAGCGTGGCGGCAGTAGGGGTTAATGCTGAAGCTTTCTTT
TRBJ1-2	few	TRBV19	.	CASSYRDGYTF	TGTGCCAGTAGTTACAGGGATGGCTACACCTTC
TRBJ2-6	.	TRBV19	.	CASSKGESGANVLTF	TGTGCCAGTAGTAAGGGGGAGTCTGGGGCCAACGTCCTGACTTTC
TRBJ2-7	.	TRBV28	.	CASSFSTGYYEQYF	TGTGCCAGCAGCTTCTCAACAGGGTACTACGAGCAGTACTTC
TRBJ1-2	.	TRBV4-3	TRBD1	CASSPDQGARYGYTF	TGCGCCAGCAGCCCTGACCAGGGGGCGCGGTATGGCTACACCTTC
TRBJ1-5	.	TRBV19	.	CASAHSQGRAFSNQPQHF	TGTGCCAGTGCCCATTCGCAGGGTAGGGCCTTTAGCAATCAGCCCCAGCATTTT
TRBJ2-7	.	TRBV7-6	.	CASSSEEAESYEQYF	TGTGCCAGCAGTTCAGAGGAGGCGGAGAGCTACGAGCAGTACTTC
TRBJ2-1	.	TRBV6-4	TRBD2	CASSESGGGSYNEQFF	TGTGCCAGCAGTGAGAGCGGGGGGGGCTCCTACAATGAGCAGTTCTTC
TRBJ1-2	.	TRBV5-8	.	CASSLEDSPGGYTF	TGTGCCAGCAGCTTGGAGGACAGCCCGGGGGGCTACACCTTC
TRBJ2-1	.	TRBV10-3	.	CAISASRSSYNEQFF	TGTGCCATCAGCGCTAGCAGGAGCTCCTACAATGAGCAGTTCTTC